Following are 27 T cell receptor beta chains from one sample sequenced in a study of cytomegalovirus exposure and HLA in healthy donors. The study ran its PCR with 60 Vbeta and 13 Jbeta primers. Clones were read by immunoSEQ multiplex PCR, and TCRdb kept only the in-frame ones, dropping some. This sample carries 150,000 or so clones, less than 90% of them seen once, and the ten largest clones take 0.38%. Input material: PBMCs. The origin of the receptors is a boy between 2 and 10 years old in good health and CMV-seronegative.

This chain uses TRBV2 with TRBJ2-5; TRBD2 agrees at 9 bases. Germline CDR1 SNHLY, CDR2 FYNNEI. This CDR3 spans 15 amino acids. Losses at the gene ends were 4 bases for V and 2 bases for J; bases not matched to a gene: 5. CDR3 region: CASSALAGAQETQYF. The CDR3 DNA sequence: TGTGCCAGCAGTGCACTAGCGGGTGCGCAAGAGACCCAGTACTTC.

This clone was seen more than once but under ten times. This rearrangement joins TRBV5-1 to TRBJ2-7; 7 bases align to TRBD1. This CDR3 region has 16 residues. CDR1 and CDR2 from the germline V gene are SGHRS and YFSETQ. V lost 2 bases and J lost 3; bases outside the gene matches: 11. DNA for the CDR3: TGCGCCAGCAGCTTAACAACCACAGGGGCCGTCTACGAGCAGTACTTC. This sequence encodes CASSLTTTGAVYEQYF.

The gene calls are TRBV6-5 and TRBJ2-2; 9 bases map to TRBD2. This CDR3 is built from 13 residues. Trimming took 6 bases from V and 8 from J; bases not matched to a gene: 4. CDR1 is MNHEY, CDR2 SVGAGI, per germline. CDR3 bases: TGTGCCAGCAGACTAGGACTAGCGGGGGAGCTGTTTTTT. Its translation: CASRLGLAGELFF.

This clone has just a few counts. The rearrangement uses TRBV6-5 and TRBJ1-5; D ambiguous. Trimming pared 1 base from V and 4 bases from J, leaving 5 bases between. The V gene's germline CDR1 is MNHEY and CDR2 SVGAGI. This CDR3 spans 13 amino acids. Here the CDR3 DNA reads TGTGCCAGCAGTTACTTAGTGAATCAGCCCCAGCATTTT. As protein: CASSYLVNQPQHF.

The chain combines TRBV6-6 with TRBJ2-7, with 9 bases matching TRBD2. V was clipped by 2 bases and J by 5 bases; unmatched bases: 7. CDR3 length: 15 amino acids. Germline V lookup: CDR1 MNHNY, CDR2 SVGAGI (reference sequence). The CDR3 DNA reads TGTGCCAGCAGTTACAGAGGCGGGAGGGCCCACGAGCAGTACTTC. Translating it yields CASSYRGGRAHEQYF.

V is TRBV25-1 and J is TRBJ1-1, with unresolved D. V lost 1 base and J lost 0, with 3 bases in between. There are 13 residues in the CDR3. Germline V gives CDR1 MGHDK, CDR2 SYGVNS. CDR3 in amino acids: CASSELVNTEAFF. CDR3 DNA: TGTGCCAGCAGTGAATTAGTGAACACTGAAGCTTTCTTT.

This clone was found once. The V call is TRBV7-9, the J call TRBJ2-1; TRBD2 agrees at 14 bases. This CDR3 has 17 residues. The germline CDR1 and CDR2 sequences are SEHNR and FQNEAQ (reference sequence). With V trimmed by 3 bases and J by 3 bases, 4 bases remained unmatched. The CDR3 nucleotides read TGTGCCAGCAGCTTCCCGACTAGCGGGGGGGGCTACAATGAGCAGTTCTTC. Amino acids: CASSFPTSGGGYNEQFF.

The V call is TRBV6-5, the J call TRBJ2-3; possibly TRBD2 for D (6 bases). Trimming stripped 7 bases from V and 4 bases from J, with 12 bases between. Germline V gene data show CDR1 as MNHEY and CDR2 as SVGAGI. The CDR3 loop spans 13 amino acids. The CDR3 bases are TGTGCCAGCAAGACGACTAGTTCAGATACGCAGTATTTT. It is translated as CASKTTSSDTQYF.

The chain combines TRBV29-1 with TRBJ2-5; 9 bases are shared with TRBD2. Germline lookup yields CDR1 SQVTM and CDR2 ANQGSEA. Germline trimming cut 5 bases from V and 5 bases from J; bases unmatched to any gene: 9. This CDR3 comprises 14 residues. CDR3 nucleotides: TGCAGCGTTCTCGGCGGGAGGGCAGCTGAGACCCAGTACTTC. Protein product: CSVLGGRAAETQYF. Drawing the rest from reference TRBV29-1 and TRBJ2-5, the complete variable domain is SAVISQKPSRDICQRGTSLTIQCQVDSQVTMMFWYRQQPGQSLTLIATANQGSEATYESGFVIDKFPISRPNLTFSTLTVSNMSPEDSSIYLCSVLGGRAAETQYFGPGTRLLVL.

CDR3: CASSGSPGQLFF. In DNA form, the CDR3 reads TGTGCCAGCAGTGGGTCCCCGGGACAGCTGTTTTTT. The chain carries TRBV25-1 and TRBJ1-4; TRBD1 matches at 7 bases. This CDR3 spans 12 amino acids. Unmatched junction bases numbered 7, after V lost 4 bases and J lost 14 bases. Per the germline V gene, CDR1 is MGHDK and CDR2 is SYGVNS. The variable domain in full, completed from reference TRBV25-1 and TRBJ1-4, reads EADIYQTPRYLVIGTGKKITLECSQTMGHDKMYWYQQDPGMELHLIHYSYGVNSTEKGDLSSESTVSRIRTEHFPLTLESARPSHTSQYLCASSGSPGQLFFGSGTQLSVL.

The genes are TRBV4-1 and TRBJ2-3; 10 nucleotides line up with TRBD1. The germline V gene encodes CDR1 MGHRA and CDR2 YSYEKL. V lost 4 bases and J lost 3; bases outside the gene matches: 10. This CDR3 is built from 17 residues. The CDR3 DNA reads TGCGCCAGCAGCCTCCCTCGACAGGGGGCAATAACAGATACGCAGTATTTT. It encodes CASSLPRQGAITDTQYF.

The rearrangement links TRBV5-1 to TRBJ2-1, with 9 bases aligning to TRBD2. CDR1 is SGHRS and CDR2 is YFSETQ in the germline V gene. The CDR3 sequence is 14 residues long. With 0 bases clipped from V and 10 bases from J, the junction kept 5 bases outside the gene matches. DNA of the CDR3: TGCGCCAGCAGCTTGGAACTAGCGGGCTGGGAGCAGTTCTTC. Translating gives CASSLELAGWEQFF.

The chain couples TRBV4-1 to TRBJ2-5; the match to TRBD2 covers 13 bases. V lost 0 bases, J lost 3 bases, and 4 bases stayed unmatched. Germline values: CDR1 MGHRA, CDR2 YSYEKL. This CDR3 is built from 17 residues. The CDR3 sequence is CASSQDPGLAGKETQYF. DNA of the CDR3: TGCGCCAGCAGCCAAGACCCGGGACTAGCGGGAAAAGAGACCCAGTACTTC.

V and J are TRBV5-1 and TRBJ2-1; 8 bases agree with TRBD2. The CDR3 is made up of 15 amino acids. V dropped 0 bases and J dropped 9; count of bases not matched to a gene: 8. Per the germline V gene, CDR1 is SGHRS and CDR2 is YFSETQ. This chain's CDR3 is CASSLAGGPTGEQFF. CDR3 sequence (DNA): TGCGCCAGCAGCTTGGCGGGAGGGCCCACAGGTGAGCAGTTCTTC.

This rearrangement joins TRBV28 to TRBJ1-2; D remains ambiguous. Germline lookup yields CDR1 MDHEN and CDR2 SYDVKM. Trimming removed 3 bases at V and 0 bases at J, with 5 bases between. The CDR3 is made up of 13 amino acids. The CDR3 DNA reads as TGTGCCAGCAGTTTCGGGGCTAACTATGGCTACACCTTC. Translation gives CASSFGANYGYTF.

V gene TRBV19 combines with J gene TRBJ2-2, with TRBD2 matching 9 bases. The germline V gene encodes CDR1 LNHDA and CDR2 SQIVND (reference sequence). The J segment lost 2 bases and the V segment lost 6 bases, leaving 1 base of the junction unmatched. The CDR3 is 14 amino acids. This chain's CDR3 is CASRRGGNTGELFF. The CDR3 DNA follows: TGTGCCAGTAGGCGGGGGGGAAACACCGGGGAGCTGTTTTTT.

This chain links TRBV27 with TRBJ2-1; 14 bases agree with TRBD2. J was trimmed by 7 bases and V by 5 bases; bases with no gene match: 13. The germline V gene encodes CDR1 MNHEY and CDR2 SMNVEV (reference sequence). This CDR3 is built from 18 residues. CDR3 protein: CASSMLKTSGRVDNEQFF. Written as DNA, the CDR3 is TGTGCCAGCAGTATGTTAAAGACTAGCGGGAGGGTGGATAATGAGCAGTTCTTC.

This chain connects TRBV7-9 to TRBJ2-6, with a weak D call TRBD1 (5 bases). V lost 8 bases and J lost 0, with 8 bases in between. Germline V CDR1 and CDR2: SEHNR, FQNEAQ (reference sequence). The CDR3 totals 14 residues. The CDR3 sequence: CASPRDSGANVLTF. CDR3 in DNA: TGTGCCAGCCCCAGGGACTCTGGGGCCAACGTCCTGACTTTC. Full variable domain (outside the CDR3, taken from reference TRBV7-9 and TRBJ2-6): DTGVSQNPRHKITKRGQNVTFRCDPISEHNRLYWYRQTLGQGPEFLTYFQNEAQLEKSRLLSDRFSAERPKGSFSTLEIQRTEQGDSAMYLCASPRDSGANVLTFGAGSRLTVL.

The V call is TRBV25-1, the J call TRBJ1-2; 7 bases line up with TRBD1. The CDR3 is made up of 15 amino acids. Trimming at V came to 4 bases and at J to 4 bases, leaving 9 bases not matched to a gene. CDR1 MGHDK and CDR2 SYGVNS come from the germline V gene. As DNA, the CDR3 is TGTGCCAGCAGTGGGGACAGCGCCCTAGGCTATGGCTACACCTTC. This gives the protein CASSGDSALGYGYTF.

The chain employs TRBV19 and TRBJ2-3; 7 bases line up with TRBD1. The CDR3 spans 18 residues. V was clipped by 6 bases and J by 0 bases; unmatched bases: 15. The V gene's germline CDR1 is LNHDA and CDR2 SQIVND (reference sequence). The CDR3 nucleotides are TGTGCCAGTAGCAAGCTGTCCGAGGGGGCCACTAGCACAGATACGCAGTATTTT. This codes for CASSKLSEGATSTDTQYF.

The J gene is TRBJ2-3, the V gene TRBV6-1; weak D call: TRBD1 (5 bases). Trimming shortened V by 7 bases and J by 0 bases, and 8 bases separated the two germline ends. The V gene's germline CDR1 is MNHNS and CDR2 SASEGT. The CDR3 has 13 residues. As DNA, the CDR3 is TGTGCCAGCAAGACAGCTAGCACAGATACGCAGTATTTT. This sequence encodes CASKTASTDTQYF.

The V and J genes are TRBV5-4 and TRBJ2-5; TRBD2 matches at 11 bases. There are 16 residues in the CDR3. Per the germline V gene, CDR1 is SGHNT and CDR2 is YYREEE (reference sequence). V trimming: 1 base; J trimming: 5 bases; junction bases outside the gene matches: 7. CDR3 nucleotides: TGTGCCAGCAGCTTGAATAGCGGGAGGGCCGGGGAGACCCAGTACTTC. It translates to CASSLNSGRAGETQYF. Full variable domain (rest looked up from reference TRBV5-4 and TRBJ2-5): ETGVTQSPTHLIKTRGQQVTLRCSSQSGHNTVSWYQQALGQGPQFIFQYYREEENGRGNFPPRFSGLQFPNYSSELNVNALELDDSALYLCASSLNSGRAGETQYFGPGTRLLVL.

CDR3 sequence (DNA): TGTGCCAGCAGCTTAACGGGACTAGCGGGAGATACGCAGTATTTT. Protein: CASSLTGLAGDTQYF. The chain carries TRBV7-3 and TRBJ2-3; TRBD2 aligns across 12 bases. The CDR3 length is 15 residues. The V and J ends lost 0 bases and 5 bases, in that order; junction bases with no gene match: 0. The germline V gene has CDR1 SGHTA and CDR2 FQGTGA.

Remarks on this clone: Germline is not matched at one junction end, which may reflect a read error. The same CDR3 arises from other DNA sequences in this sample as well. The chain links TRBV10-3 to TRBJ2-7; 11 positions agree with TRBD2. CDR1 is ENHRY and CDR2 is SYGVKD in the germline V gene. The CDR3 has 16 residues. CDR3 DNA sequence: TGTGCCATCAGTGAGTCGTTAGCGGGAGGGGGAGACGAACAGTACTTC. Translated, it gives CAISESLAGGGDEQYF.

The chain carries TRBV5-4 and TRBJ2-5, with D perhaps TRBD1 (6 bases). The last part of the DNA fits TRBJ2-7 better; the J call may be wrong. The CDR3 sequence is 16 residues long. The germline gives CDR1 SGHNT, CDR2 YYREEE (reference sequence). The CDR3, as DNA: TGTGCCAGCAGCATGGGGGCCGGACAGAGTCTCTACGAGCAGTACTTC. Protein: CASSMGAGQSLYEQYF.

CDR3 amino acids: CASSLAQGAVNEQYF. CDR3 sequence (DNA): TGTGCCAGCAGCTTAGCCCAGGGGGCAGTCAACGAGCAGTACTTC. The chain joins TRBV7-9 to TRBJ2-7, with TRBD1 matching 8 bases. Germline trimming cut 0 bases from V and 5 bases from J; bases unmatched to any gene: 6. This CDR3 is 15 amino acids long. Germline V gene sequence: CDR1 SEHNR, CDR2 FQNEAQ (reference sequence).

CDR3 sequence: CASSAGRVGTEAFF. CDR3 coding DNA: TGTGCCAGCAGTGCCGGCAGGGTGGGAACTGAAGCTTTCTTT. The chain uses TRBV2 and TRBJ1-1; TRBD1 might be the D (5 bases). V was clipped by 4 bases and J by 5 bases, with 14 bases between them. Per germline, CDR1 SNHLY and CDR2 FYNNEI. This CDR3 has 14 amino acids.